This TCR beta chain was captured in a study of T cell repertoires in cytomegalovirus infection. Comments on this clonotype: What it recognizes is unknown.

TCRdb fed the reads into MiXCR, producing one record per CDR3 protein. The sample carries around 900,000 distinct CDR3 sequences, around 29% recorded once. The clonotype originates from a human donor in good health (CMV status not recorded). Some clones in this sample may be carry-over from other donors' samples. Sequenced material: cultured CD8+ T cells from PBMCs, taken from culture after CMV antigen stimulation.

The CDR3 loop reads CSVEGTSGTGDTQYF. The CDR3 DNA reads as TGCAGCGTTGAAGGTACTAGCGGGACTGGAGATACGCAGTATTTT. The rearrangement links TRBV29-1 to TRBJ2-3; the match to TRBD2 covers 10 bases. This CDR3 has 15 amino acids. Germline CDR1 SQVTM, CDR2 ANQGSEA. V shed 1 base, J shed 5 bases, and the junction held 6 bases outside the gene matches.